This T cell receptor (beta chain) was obtained from a study of Ad26.COV2.S vaccination and SARS-CoV-2 variants. Study-level information: Intramuscularly, Ad26.COV2.S was given either once or twice, 56 days apart.

Sequenced by immunoSEQ multiplex PCR; TCRdb stores in-frame clones only, minus some. The sample lists more than 350,000 clones; approximately 92% were seen once. Treatment denoted: some 20 received Ad26.COV2.S at low or high dose, single or two shots; roughly five received placebo; per-sample allocation not given. Sampling was performed 63 days after the first vaccine or placebo injection. An Ad26 vector that expressed Wuhan-strain SARS-CoV-2 spike constituted the vaccine. CDR3 length: 18 amino acids. Germline assignment: CDR1 LGHDT and CDR2 YNNKEL (reference sequence). Trimming pared 0 bases from V and 0 bases from J, leaving 12 bases between. Concerning this clone itself: Its antigen is undetermined.

Study-wide findings and caveats: Vaccinees and placebo recipients showed similar non-spike TCR breadth. Vaccine recipients posted higher spike-specific TCR breadth than their placebo counterparts.

This chain joins TRBV3-1 (or the pseudogene TRBV3-2) and TRBJ2-6, with D possibly TRBD1 on 5 matching bases. The receptor was derived from a person aged 18 to 65 who received the Ad26.COV2.S COVID-19 vaccine or a placebo. The input for sequencing was peripheral blood, taken in a trial of Ad26.COV2.S vaccine versus placebo. The CDR3 protein is CASSQDHDSSSGANVLTF. DNA for the CDR3: TGTGCCAGCAGCCAAGATCACGACAGCAGCTCTGGGGCCAACGTCCTGACTTTC.